Below, one T cell receptor (beta chain) is given with its context. What it binds is not known. The data derive from a study of shared clonotypes between healthy human individuals. Study details: Researchers assigned three CD4 naive, three CD4 memory, two CD8 naive and one CD8 memory plate to each donor. Study-level findings and limits: Across subsets, estimated richness was generally greater for naive than for memory populations. The low donor count limited represented genetic and exposure-history diversity.

Both subsets, CD45RA+ naive and CD45RA-negative memory, were split from the CD4+ cells. Repertoires were generated with immunoSEQ multiplex PCR, while TCRdb's copy carries only in-frame clones and drops some. This table has around 2.5 million clones, 80% to 95% appearing once. V was clipped by 4 bases and J by 3 bases; unmatched bases: 0. CDR3 length: 14 amino acids. Germline CDR1 MGHDK, CDR2 SYGVNS. Sequenced material: naive CD4+ T cells from PBMCs. Noted subset: CD45RA+ positively selected. This clonotype was sampled from a man younger than 35 in good health. Some clones in this sample may be carry-over from other donors' samples. The gene calls are TRBV25-1 and TRBJ2-2, with 9 nucleotides matching TRBD2. CDR3: CASSGTSDTGELFF. DNA of the CDR3: TGTGCCAGCAGTGGGACTAGCGACACCGGGGAGCTGTTTTTT.